This is a list of T cell receptor beta chains from one sample in a study of OX40 agonist ivuxolimab in advanced cancers. TCRdb's table, derived via immunoSEQ multiplex PCR, lists solely in-frame clones and lacks some. The data contain around 80,000 clones, roughly nine tenths of them singletons. The sample here was CD4+ or CD8+ T cells sorted from blood, taken in a trial of the OX40 agonist ivuxolimab. These receptor sequences come from an adult with an advanced solid tumor such as melanoma, head and neck, liver or kidney cancer. CDR3s include the opening cysteine and the closing phenylalanine or tryptophan. A D gene is named only where the DNA matches it firmly. A clone size is listed for some rows: how often the clone was seen (once, few, many), or a class if it is expanded.

TRBD1	13	TRBV18	TRBJ1-1	NA	CASSPRDRSEAFF	TGTGCCAGCTCACCACGGGACAGGAGTGAAGCTTTCTTT
NA	12	TRBV11-3	TRBJ2-7	NA	CASSLETREQYF	TGTGCCAGCAGCTTAGAGACACGGGAGCAGTACTTC
NA	15	TRBV7-8	TRBJ2-2	NA	CASSEGVSVTGELFF	TGTGCCAGCAGTGAGGGAGTCTCGGTTACCGGGGAGCTGTTTTTT
NA	15	TRBV11-2	TRBJ2-7	NA	CASSLAGGVAYEQYF	TGTGCCAGCAGCTTAGCGGGTGGGGTCGCCTACGAGCAGTACTTC
NA	12	TRBV30	TRBJ2-5	NA	CAWTFSQETQYF	TGTGCCTGGACCTTCAGCCAAGAGACCCAGTACTTC
TRBD2	15	TRBV29-1	TRBJ2-5	NA	CSVEGLAGGTETQYF	TGCAGCGTTGAGGGACTAGCGGGAGGTACAGAGACCCAGTACTTC
TRBD2	18	TRBV19	TRBJ2-2	NA	CASSILPGTTKNTGELFF	TGTGCCAGTAGTATTCTCCCCGGGACTACGAAAAACACCGGGGAGCTGTTTTTT
TRBD2	15	TRBV5-4	TRBJ2-5	NA	CASTGGLAGQETQYF	TGTGCCAGCACTGGGGGACTAGCGGGACAAGAGACCCAGTACTTC
NA	18	TRBV23-1	TRBJ2-4	NA	CASSQLPDYTIAKNIQYF	TGCGCCAGCAGTCAATTACCTGACTACACGATAGCCAAAAACATTCAGTACTTC
NA	12	TRBV2	TRBJ2-7	NA	CASSEGQNEQYF	TGTGCCAGCAGTGAGGGGCAGAACGAGCAGTACTTC
NA	13	TRBV6-1	TRBJ1-2	NA	CACRAPGSYGYTF	TGTGCCTGCCGGGCCCCGGGTTCATATGGCTACACCTTC
NA	15	TRBV28	TRBJ1-5	NA	CASSLPTRALQPQHF	TGTGCCAGCAGTCTACCGACGAGGGCCCTCCAGCCCCAGCATTTT
TRBD1	14	TRBV25-1	TRBJ1-4	NA	CASSVNRGLEKLFF	TGTGCCAGCAGTGTGAACAGGGGGCTCGAAAAACTGTTTTTT
NA	13	TRBV28	TRBJ2-7	NA	CASSFQGPYEQYF	TGTGCCAGCAGTTTTCAGGGCCCCTACGAGCAGTACTTC
TRBD1	15	TRBV28	TRBJ2-3	once	CASSSGQGSTDTQYF	TGTGCCAGCAGTTCGGGACAGGGGAGCACAGATACGCAGTATTTT
NA	14	TRBV5-1	TRBJ2-1	NA	CASSLQESYNEQFF	TGCGCCAGCTCCCTACAGGAATCCTACAATGAGCAGTTCTTC
NA	14	TRBV4-3	TRBJ2-1	NA	CASSQGSRGYEQFF	TGCGCCAGCAGCCAAGGTAGCAGGGGTTATGAGCAGTTCTTC
TRBD1	14	TRBV11-2	TRBJ1-2	once	CASSSRQGNYGYTF	TGTGCCAGCAGCTCCCGACAGGGGAACTATGGCTACACCTTC
TRBD2	14	TRBV19	TRBJ2-4	NA	CASSGGTSRNIQYF	TGTGCCAGTTCTGGGGGGACTAGTCGAAACATTCAGTACTTC
NA	11	TRBV19	TRBJ1-1	once	CASLRAPEAFF	TGTGCCAGTCTCCGAGCCCCTGAAGCTTTCTTT
TRBD1	17	TRBV5-1	TRBJ1-4	once	CASSPSQGAAANEKLFF	TGCGCCAGCAGCCCATCCCAGGGGGCTGCGGCTAATGAAAAACTGTTTTTT
TRBD1	18	TRBV19	TRBJ1-1	NA	CASSYRDRDLRRYTEAFF	TGTGCCAGTAGTTACCGGGACAGGGACCTCCGAAGGTACACTGAAGCTTTCTTT
NA	16	TRBV11-3	TRBJ1-4	NA	CASSLDDSATNEKLFF	TGTGCCAGCAGCTTAGATGACAGCGCAACTAATGAAAAACTGTTTTTT
TRBD1	14	TRBV9	TRBJ2-2	NA	CASSGQTGAGELFF	TGTGCCAGCAGCGGCCAGACAGGGGCCGGGGAGCTGTTTTTT
TRBD1	17	TRBV7-2	TRBJ1-3	NA	CASSFPSGGSSGNTIYF	TGTGCCAGCAGCTTCCCTTCAGGGGGCTCCTCTGGAAACACCATATATTTT
TRBD1	16	TRBV18	TRBJ2-7	NA	CASSPVPGQGSYEQYF	TGTGCCAGCTCACCAGTCCCGGGACAGGGTTCCTACGAGCAGTACTTC
NA	15	TRBV6-6	TRBJ1-3	NA	CASSPTANRGNTIYF	TGTGCCAGCAGTCCGACCGCTAACCGAGGAAACACCATATATTTT
NA	17	TRBV1	TRBJ2-5	NA	CTSRGFGRWTPQETQYF	TGCACCAGCAGGGGTTTCGGGAGATGGACCCCCCAAGAGACCCAGTACTTC
TRBD2	14	TRBV5-5	TRBJ2-7	NA	CASSFSGSNYEQYF	TGTGCCAGCAGCTTCAGCGGGAGCAACTACGAGCAGTACTTC
TRBD1	17	TRBV28	TRBJ2-1	NA	CASSSWGGTGGLNEQFF	TGTGCCAGCAGTTCCTGGGGTGGGACAGGGGGGTTGAATGAGCAGTTCTTC
NA	15	TRBV29-1	TRBJ1-3	NA	CSAREQGPSGNTIYF	TGCAGCGCTAGGGAACAAGGACCTTCTGGAAACACCATATATTTT
NA	13	TRBV6-5	TRBJ2-5	NA	CASSLGSSGTQYF	TGTGCCAGCAGTTTAGGGTCCTCCGGGACCCAGTACTTC
NA	14	TRBV28	TRBJ1-1	once	CASSLLVMNTEAFF	TGTGCCAGCAGTTTATTGGTCATGAACACTGAAGCTTTCTTT
TRBD2	14	TRBV2	TRBJ2-5	NA	CASSNLADQETQYF	TGTGCCAGCAGCAACCTAGCGGACCAAGAGACCCAGTACTTC
TRBD1	15	TRBV11-2	TRBJ2-5	NA	CASSLRDRGRETQYF	TGTGCCAGCAGCCTCCGGGACAGGGGGCGGGAGACCCAGTACTTC
NA	12	TRBV28	TRBJ2-2	NA	CASEGNTGELFF	TGTGCCAGCGAAGGGAACACCGGGGAGCTGTTTTTT
NA	13	TRBV11-2	TRBJ1-5	NA	CASSLSGDQPQHF	TGTGCCAGCAGCTTATCCGGGGATCAGCCCCAGCATTTT
NA	9	TRBV5-1	TRBJ1-4	NA	CATRKKLFF	TGCGCCACTCGTAAAAAACTGTTTTTT
TRBD2	16	TRBV19	TRBJ2-1	NA	CASSIVVSGRGNEQFF	TGTGCCAGTAGTATAGTGGTTAGCGGGAGAGGCAATGAGCAGTTCTTC
TRBD2	15	TRBV10-2	TRBJ2-5	NA	CASSAAGGGQETQYF	TGCGCCAGCTCGGCGGCGGGAGGGGGGCAAGAGACCCAGTACTTC
TRBD1	15	TRBV5-1	TRBJ2-1	NA	CASSLGQGGYNEQFF	TGCGCCAGCAGCTTGGGACAGGGGGGATACAATGAGCAGTTCTTC
NA	13	TRBV27	TRBJ2-1	NA	CASSRATYNEQFF	TGTGCCAGCAGCAGGGCCACCTACAATGAGCAGTTCTTC
NA	14	TRBV27	TRBJ2-1	NA	CASSAQLLGSEQFF	TGTGCCAGCAGTGCTCAGTTGCTGGGCAGTGAGCAGTTCTTC
NA	13	TRBV2	TRBJ2-3	NA	CASREVSGDTQYF	TGTGCCAGCAGAGAGGTCTCTGGGGATACGCAGTATTTT
NA	13	TRBV7-9	TRBJ1-5	NA	CASSLVGDQPQHF	TGTGCCAGCAGCTTAGTTGGAGATCAGCCCCAGCATTTT
NA	13	TRBV5-1	TRBJ1-1	medium-sized	CASSTGQNTEAFF	TGCGCCAGCAGCACTGGACAGAACACTGAAGCTTTCTTT
NA	12	TRBV6-6	TRBJ1-5	few	CASSDSRQPQHF	TGTGCCAGCAGCGACTCCCGTCAGCCCCAGCATTTT
TRBD1	19	TRBV29-1	TRBJ2-1	NA	CSVVSRGRGHRAGKNEQFF	TGCAGCGTTGTTTCGAGAGGTAGGGGGCACCGGGCAGGTAAGAATGAGCAGTTCTTC
NA	12	TRBV10-3	TRBJ2-2	NA	CAIRGSTGELFF	TGTGCCATCAGGGGGTCCACCGGGGAGCTGTTTTTT
NA	12	TRBV28	TRBJ1-1	once	CASSSPGREAFF	TGTGCCAGCAGTTCCCCGGGCAGGGAAGCTTTCTTT
TRBD1	14	TRBV6-5	TRBJ2-5	NA	CASSRGTGKETQYF	TGTGCCAGCAGTCGAGGGACAGGTAAAGAGACCCAGTACTTC
TRBD1	16	TRBV7-2	TRBJ1-5	NA	CASSSRDSASNQPQHF	TGTGCCAGCAGCAGCCGGGACAGCGCTTCCAATCAGCCCCAGCATTTT
NA	15	TRBV5-1	TRBJ2-7	once	CASSIGRADDYEQYF	TGCGCCAGCAGCATCGGACGGGCGGATGATTACGAGCAGTACTTC